A selection of T cell receptor beta chains follows, all from one sample in a study of CD8 T cells in Susac syndrome. TCRdb re-analysed the immunoSEQ multiplex PCR reads in MiXCR, keeping a single row per CDR3 protein. Of around 150,000 distinct CDR3 sequences in the sample, approximately 94% were seen once. Material: CD4+ T cells from PBMCs. These receptor sequences come from a human donor with multiple sclerosis. The CDR3 runs from the conserved cysteine through the conserved F or W. A D gene is named only where the DNA matches it firmly. Clone size is shown for a subset of rows, as once, few, many or a class of expanded clone.

clone size	D gene	V gene	J gene	CDR3 protein	CDR3 DNA
-	-	TRBV4-1	TRBJ2-5	CASSQARGETQYF	TGCGCCAGCAGCCAAGCCAGGGGAGAGACCCAGTACTTC
-	-	TRBV7-2	TRBJ1-3	CASTRGWGNTIYF	TGTGCCAGCACCCGAGGGTGGGGAAACACCATATATTTT
-	-	TRBV7-3	TRBJ2-7	CASSAVSGYEQYF	TGTGCCAGCAGTGCCGTTTCGGGCTACGAGCAGTACTTC
-	TRBD1	TRBV30	TRBJ1-2	CARPQGVSGYGYTF	TGTGCCCGCCCACAGGGGGTGAGTGGTTATGGCTACACCTTC
-	TRBD2	TRBV30	TRBJ2-1	CAWSSGLAGVGEQFF	TGTGCCTGGAGCTCGGGACTAGCGGGAGTAGGGGAGCAGTTCTTC
-	TRBD2	TRBV5-6	TRBJ2-3	CASSLGLAGVDTQYF	TGTGCCAGCAGCTTGGGACTAGCGGGAGTAGATACGCAGTATTTT
-	-	TRBV29-1	TRBJ2-1	CSVGSGARSNEQFF	TGCAGCGTTGGTTCGGGAGCAAGGTCGAATGAGCAGTTCTTC
-	-	TRBV30	TRBJ1-1	CAWSWGGEAFF	TGTGCCTGGAGTTGGGGTGGTGAAGCTTTCTTT
-	-	TRBV2	TRBJ1-5	CASSVTTPYQPQHF	TGTGCCAGCAGTGTTACCACTCCTTATCAGCCCCAGCATTTT
-	TRBD2	TRBV5-1	TRBJ2-5	CASRGGLAEETQYF	TGCGCCAGCAGAGGGGGACTAGCGGAAGAGACCCAGTACTTC
-	-	TRBV30	TRBJ1-4	CAWSVLGSREKLFF	TGTGCCTGGAGTGTTCTGGGGAGTCGGGAAAAACTGTTTTTT
-	-	TRBV9	TRBJ1-1	CASSAAGENTEAFF	TGTGCCAGCAGCGCAGCAGGGGAGAATACTGAAGCTTTCTTT
-	TRBD2	TRBV20-1	TRBJ2-1	CSATATGGLADNEQFF	TGCAGTGCTACCGCCACGGGGGGACTAGCGGACAATGAGCAGTTCTTC
-	-	TRBV7-9	TRBJ2-5	CASSPLDSLTQYF	TGTGCCAGCAGCCCTTTAGATAGCCTGACCCAGTACTTC
-	TRBD1	TRBV30	TRBJ1-4	CAWSHSGGRIEKLFF	TGTGCCTGGAGCCATTCAGGGGGCAGGATCGAAAAACTGTTTTTT
-	TRBD1	TRBV30	TRBJ2-5	CAWDRQGPREGQYF	TGTGCCTGGGATAGACAGGGACCAAGAGAAGGACAGTACTTC
-	TRBD1	TRBV18	TRBJ1-5	CASSPPGDRERIDQPQHF	TGTGCCAGCTCACCACCGGGGGACAGGGAACGAATAGATCAGCCCCAGCATTTT
-	TRBD2	TRBV10-3	TRBJ2-4	CAISERGGRAKNIQYF	TGTGCCATCAGTGAGCGGGGAGGGAGAGCCAAAAACATTCAGTACTTC
-	-	TRBV7-9	TRBJ2-7	CASSFPVVSYEQYF	TGTGCCAGCAGCTTTCCAGTAGTCTCCTACGAGCAGTACTTC
-	TRBD1	TRBV6-5	TRBJ2-6	CASSFRSGTGVAGANVLTF	TGTGCCAGCAGTTTTCGCTCCGGGACAGGGGTTGCTGGGGCCAACGTCCTGACTTTC
-	TRBD1	TRBV27	TRBJ2-7	CASLRGTSYEQYF	TGTGCCAGCCTCAGGGGGACCTCCTACGAGCAGTACTTC
-	-	TRBV28	TRBJ1-1	CASSTGGWNTEAFF	TGTGCCAGCAGTACGGGGGGGTGGAACACTGAAGCTTTCTTT
-	-	TRBV19	TRBJ1-5	CASSGWDNQPQHF	TGTGCCAGTAGTGGCTGGGACAATCAGCCCCAGCATTTT
-	-	TRBV30	TRBJ2-5	CAWRRDSGQETQYF	TGTGCCTGGAGGCGGGACAGTGGGCAAGAGACCCAGTACTTC
-	-	TRBV11-2	TRBJ2-7	CASSLGGLPYEQYF	TGTGCCAGCAGCTTAGGGGGGTTACCCTACGAGCAGTACTTC
-	TRBD1	TRBV12-3/TRBV12-4	TRBJ1-2	CASSLVGQTNYGYTF	TGTGCCAGCAGTTTAGTGGGACAGACTAACTATGGCTACACCTTC
few	-	TRBV7-9	TRBJ2-7	CASSLGDGYEQYF	TGTGCCAGCAGCTTAGGGGACGGTTACGAGCAGTACTTC
-	-	TRBV11-2	TRBJ1-3	CASSPGLNTIYF	TGTGCCAGCAGCCCAGGGTTAAACACCATATATTTT
-	TRBD1	TRBV4-3	TRBJ2-7	CASSKGQSSYEQYF	TGCGCCAGCAGCAAGGGACAGAGCTCCTACGAGCAGTACTTC
-	TRBD2	TRBV5-6	TRBJ2-7	CASSLSSGRRSYEQYF	TGTGCCAGCAGCTTGTCCAGCGGGAGGCGATCCTACGAGCAGTACTTC
-	-	TRBV5-1	TRBJ1-2	CASSSDGTYGYTF	TGCGCCAGCAGCTCGGACGGAACCTATGGCTACACCTTC
-	-	TRBV19	TRBJ1-5	CASSSNQGTQPQHF	TGTGCCAGTAGCTCTAACCAGGGTACTCAGCCCCAGCATTTT
-	-	TRBV20-1	TRBJ2-7	CSAPPRGTYEQYF	TGCAGTGCTCCCCCGAGGGGCACCTACGAGCAGTACTTC
-	TRBD1	TRBV29-1	TRBJ2-2	CSGWTGNTGDLFF	TGCAGCGGCTGGACAGGGAACACCGGGGATCTGTTTTTT
once	-	TRBV12-3/TRBV12-4	TRBJ1-2	CASSSHPRQADGYTF	TGTGCCAGCAGTTCCCACCCGCGACAGGCAGATGGCTACACCTTC
-	-	TRBV5-1	TRBJ1-4	CASSLVGTRAEKLFF	TGCGCCAGCAGCTTGGTAGGGACAAGGGCTGAAAAACTGTTTTTT
-	-	TRBV4-1	TRBJ2-7	CASSQDPNTAGEQYF	TGCGCCAGCAGCCAAGATCCAAACACAGCGGGCGAGCAGTACTTC
-	TRBD1	TRBV10-3	TRBJ2-6	CAITATGGAGANVLTF	TGTGCCATCACCGCGACAGGGGGAGCTGGGGCCAACGTCCTGACTTTC
-	-	TRBV4-3	TRBJ2-5	CASSQDRMEGAETQYF	TGCGCCAGCAGCCAAGATCGAATGGAGGGGGCAGAGACCCAGTACTTC
-	-	TRBV29-1	TRBJ2-3	CSVVSGAPQYF	TGCAGCGTTGTGTCGGGGGCTCCCCAGTATTTT
once	-	TRBV10-3	TRBJ2-1	CAISEVLEANEQFF	TGTGCCATCAGTGAGGTCCTAGAAGCTAATGAGCAGTTCTTC
-	TRBD2	TRBV6-5	TRBJ2-3	CASSYSSAGGYDTQYF	TGTGCCAGCAGTTACTCGAGCGCGGGAGGTTATGATACGCAGTATTTT
-	TRBD2	TRBV28	TRBJ2-7	CASSLSLAPLRGQYF	TGTGCCAGCAGTTTATCACTAGCGCCCTTACGGGGCCAGTACTTC
-	-	TRBV6-5	TRBJ1-1	CASSYGREAFF	TGTGCCAGCAGTTACGGCAGGGAAGCTTTCTTT
-	-	TRBV27	TRBJ1-5	CASSLEGSSNQPQHF	TGTGCCAGCAGTTTAGAGGGGTCCAGCAATCAGCCCCAGCATTTT
-	-	TRBV28	TRBJ2-7	CASSLGHSYEQYF	TGTGCCAGCAGTTTGGGACACTCCTACGAGCAGTACTTC
-	-	TRBV3-1	TRBJ1-1	CASSPEGPGTEAFF	TGTGCCAGCAGCCCAGAGGGGCCGGGCACTGAAGCTTTCTTT
-	-	TRBV7-3	TRBJ2-4	CASSPTAGTKNIQYF	TGTGCCAGCAGCCCTACGGCGGGGACCAAAAACATTCAGTACTTC
-	-	TRBV10-2	TRBJ1-2	CASRAGGGIAGGYTF	TGCGCCAGCAGAGCAGGAGGGGGGATAGCTGGGGGCTACACCTTC
-	-	TRBV12-3/TRBV12-4	TRBJ1-5	CASSSTYSNQPQHF	TGTGCCAGCAGTTCGACCTATAGCAATCAGCCCCAGCATTTT
-	-	TRBV24-1	TRBJ2-1	CATRSGTPNEQFF	TGTGCCACCAGATCCGGGACTCCGAATGAGCAGTTCTTC
-	-	TRBV30	TRBJ1-2	CAWRSVGMEGYTF	TGTGCCTGGAGGTCAGTAGGGATGGAGGGCTACACCTTC
-	-	TRBV29-1	TRBJ2-5	CSVENQGLGTQYF	TGCAGCGTTGAGAACCAGGGCCTAGGGACCCAGTACTTC
-	-	TRBV10-3	TRBJ2-1	CAIRSGLNYNEQFF	TGTGCCATCAGGTCAGGACTTAACTACAATGAGCAGTTCTTC
-	-	TRBV27	TRBJ1-1	CASWPRGVNTEAFF	TGTGCCAGTTGGCCTCGAGGGGTGAACACTGAAGCTTTCTTT